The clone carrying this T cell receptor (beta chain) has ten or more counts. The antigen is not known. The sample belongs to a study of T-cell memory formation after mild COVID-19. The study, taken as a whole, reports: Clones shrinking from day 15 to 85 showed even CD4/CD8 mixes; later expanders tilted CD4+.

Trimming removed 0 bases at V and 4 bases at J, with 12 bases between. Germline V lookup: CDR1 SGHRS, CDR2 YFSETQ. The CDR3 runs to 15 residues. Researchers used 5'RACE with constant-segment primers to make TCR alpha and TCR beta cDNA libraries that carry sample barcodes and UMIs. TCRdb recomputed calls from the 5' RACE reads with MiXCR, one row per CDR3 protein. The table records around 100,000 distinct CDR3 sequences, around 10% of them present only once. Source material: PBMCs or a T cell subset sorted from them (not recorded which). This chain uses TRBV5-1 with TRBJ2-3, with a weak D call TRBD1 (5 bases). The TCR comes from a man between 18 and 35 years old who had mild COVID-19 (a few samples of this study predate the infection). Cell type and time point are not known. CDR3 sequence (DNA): TGCGCCAGCAGCTTGGAGGGGCAAAGCGCAGATACGCAGTATTTT. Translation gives CASSLEGQSADTQYF.